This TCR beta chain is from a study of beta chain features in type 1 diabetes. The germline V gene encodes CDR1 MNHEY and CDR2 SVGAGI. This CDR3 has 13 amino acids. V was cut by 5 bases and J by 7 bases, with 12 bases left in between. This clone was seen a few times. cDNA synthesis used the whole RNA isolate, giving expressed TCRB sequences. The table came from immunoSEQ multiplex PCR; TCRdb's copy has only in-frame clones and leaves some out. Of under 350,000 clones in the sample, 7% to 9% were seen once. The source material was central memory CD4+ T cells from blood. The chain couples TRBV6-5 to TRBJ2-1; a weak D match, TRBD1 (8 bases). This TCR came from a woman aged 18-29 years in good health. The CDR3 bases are TGTGCCAGCAGTACACAGGGGGGGAATGAGCAGTTCTTC. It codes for CASSTQGGNEQFF.